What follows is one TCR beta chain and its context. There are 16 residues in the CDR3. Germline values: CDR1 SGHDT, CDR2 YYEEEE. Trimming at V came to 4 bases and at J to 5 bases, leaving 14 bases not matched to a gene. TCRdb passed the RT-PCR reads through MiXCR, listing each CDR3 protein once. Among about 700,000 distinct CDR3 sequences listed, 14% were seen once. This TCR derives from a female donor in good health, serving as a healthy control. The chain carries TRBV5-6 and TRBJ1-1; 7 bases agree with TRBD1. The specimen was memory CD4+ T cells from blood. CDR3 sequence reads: CASSVGQQYPRTEAFF. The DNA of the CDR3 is TGTGCCAGCAGCGTGGGACAGCAGTACCCCAGGACTGAAGCTTTCTTT.